This T cell receptor (beta chain) is from a study of regulatory T cells in long-lasting Graves disease. Regarding the study as a whole: New patients shared 950 to 1,000 public clonotypes, fewer than the roughly 2,500 shared by persistent patients. Persistent Graves' cases showed lower TCR diversity than newly diagnosed cases.

Per germline, CDR1 LNHNV and CDR2 YYDKDF (reference sequence). Trimming took off 6 bases at V and 10 bases at J, with 24 bases between the two ends. The CDR3 totals 16 residues. To make TCR beta libraries, researchers used iRepertoire HTBI primers and Arm-PCR of CDR3 regions. MiXCR, applied by TCRdb to the multiplex PCR reads, yields one record per CDR3 protein. The sample consists of about 470,000 distinct CDR3 sequences, around a fifth of them appearing once. On this clonotype itself: The antigen is not known.

As to time point: persistent/refractory GD, antithyroid drugs over 5 years with positive TRAb. PBMCs were the source of the RNA used for TCR sequencing. The sequencing used peripheral blood mononuclear cells (PBMCs), collected when the disease was refractory, from a patient treated with antithyroid drugs. This clonotype was sampled from a female donor with Graves disease. The genes are TRBV15 and TRBJ1-4; the D is unclear. The CDR3 protein is CATRPKSPILLGKLFF. The CDR3 DNA sequence: TGTGCCACCAGACCTAAAAGTCCGATCTTATTGGGAAAACTGTTTTTT.